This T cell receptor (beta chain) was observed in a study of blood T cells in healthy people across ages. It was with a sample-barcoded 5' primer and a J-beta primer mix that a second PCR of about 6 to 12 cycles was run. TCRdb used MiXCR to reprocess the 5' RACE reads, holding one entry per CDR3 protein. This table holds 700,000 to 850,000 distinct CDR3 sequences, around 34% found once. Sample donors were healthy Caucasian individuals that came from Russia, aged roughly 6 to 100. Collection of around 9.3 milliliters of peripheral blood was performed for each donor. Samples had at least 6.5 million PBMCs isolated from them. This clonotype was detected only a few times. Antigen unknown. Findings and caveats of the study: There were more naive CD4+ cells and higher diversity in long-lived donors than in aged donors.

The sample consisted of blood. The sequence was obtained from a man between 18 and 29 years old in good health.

The DNA for the CDR3 is TGTGCCAGCAGCACTACTAGCGGGGGGAACCAAGAGACCCAGTACTTC. Translation gives CASSTTSGGNQETQYF. The J gene is TRBJ2-5, the V gene TRBV7-2, with 12 nucleotides matching TRBD2. CDR1 is SGHTA and CDR2 is FQGNSA in the germline V gene. CDR3 size: 16 residues. V was clipped by 5 bases and J by 0 bases; unmatched bases: 4.